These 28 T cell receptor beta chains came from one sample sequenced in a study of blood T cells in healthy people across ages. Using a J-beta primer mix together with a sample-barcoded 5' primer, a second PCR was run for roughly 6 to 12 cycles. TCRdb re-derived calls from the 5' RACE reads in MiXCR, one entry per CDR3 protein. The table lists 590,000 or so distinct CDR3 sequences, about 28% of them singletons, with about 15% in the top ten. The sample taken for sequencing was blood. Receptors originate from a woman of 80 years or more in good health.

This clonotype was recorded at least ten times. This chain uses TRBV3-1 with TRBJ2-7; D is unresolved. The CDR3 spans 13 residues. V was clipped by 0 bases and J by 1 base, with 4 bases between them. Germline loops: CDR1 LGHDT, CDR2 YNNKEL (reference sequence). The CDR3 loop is CASSQDHSYEQYF. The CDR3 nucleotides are TGTGCCAGCAGCCAAGATCATTCCTACGAGCAGTACTTC.

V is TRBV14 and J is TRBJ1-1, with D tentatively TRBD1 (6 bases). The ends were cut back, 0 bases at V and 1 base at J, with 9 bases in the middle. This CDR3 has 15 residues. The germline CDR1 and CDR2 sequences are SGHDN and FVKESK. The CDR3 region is CASSQDLTGNTEAFF. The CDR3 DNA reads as TGTGCCAGCAGCCAAGACCTGACAGGGAACACTGAAGCTTTCTTT.

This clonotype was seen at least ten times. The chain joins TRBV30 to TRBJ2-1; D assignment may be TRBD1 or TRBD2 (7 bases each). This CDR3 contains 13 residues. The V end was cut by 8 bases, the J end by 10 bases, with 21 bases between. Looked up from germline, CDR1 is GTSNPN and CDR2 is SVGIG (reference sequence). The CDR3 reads CAGDRGDSLEQFF. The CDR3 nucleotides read TGTGCCGGGGATCGGGGGGACAGCCTAGAGCAGTTCTTC.

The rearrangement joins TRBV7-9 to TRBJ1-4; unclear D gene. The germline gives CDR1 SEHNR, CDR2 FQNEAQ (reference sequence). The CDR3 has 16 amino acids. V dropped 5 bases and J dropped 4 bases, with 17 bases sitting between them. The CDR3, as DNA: TGTGCCAGCAGCCCCACTACGGGAGGGAATAATGAAAAACTGTTTTTT. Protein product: CASSPTTGGNNEKLFF. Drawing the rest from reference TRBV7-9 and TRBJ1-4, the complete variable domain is DTGVSQNPRHKITKRGQNVTFRCDPISEHNRLYWYRQTLGQGPEFLTYFQNEAQLEKSRLLSDRFSAERPKGSFSTLEIQRTEQGDSAMYLCASSPTTGGNNEKLFFGSGTQLSVL.

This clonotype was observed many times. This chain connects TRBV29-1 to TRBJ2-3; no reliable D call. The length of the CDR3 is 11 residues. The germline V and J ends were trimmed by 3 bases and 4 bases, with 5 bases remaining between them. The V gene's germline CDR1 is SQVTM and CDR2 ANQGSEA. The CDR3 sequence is CSVEQPDTQYF. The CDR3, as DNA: TGCAGCGTTGAGCAACCAGATACGCAGTATTTT.

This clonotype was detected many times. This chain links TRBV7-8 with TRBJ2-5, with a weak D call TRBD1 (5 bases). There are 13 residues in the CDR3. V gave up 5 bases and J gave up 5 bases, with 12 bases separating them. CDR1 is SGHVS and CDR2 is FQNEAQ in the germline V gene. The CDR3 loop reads CASSARAGETQYF. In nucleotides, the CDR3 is TGTGCCAGCAGCGCCAGGGCTGGGGAGACCCAGTACTTC.

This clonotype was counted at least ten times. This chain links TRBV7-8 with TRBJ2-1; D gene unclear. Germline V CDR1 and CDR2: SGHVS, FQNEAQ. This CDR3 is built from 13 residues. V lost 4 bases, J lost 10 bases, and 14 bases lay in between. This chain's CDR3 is CASSSLGMAEQFF. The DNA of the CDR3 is TGTGCCAGCAGCTCTCTAGGTATGGCCGAGCAGTTCTTC.

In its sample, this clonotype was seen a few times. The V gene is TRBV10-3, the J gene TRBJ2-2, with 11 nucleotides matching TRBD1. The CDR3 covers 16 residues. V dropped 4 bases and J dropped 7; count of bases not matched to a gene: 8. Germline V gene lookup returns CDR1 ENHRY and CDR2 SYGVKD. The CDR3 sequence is CAISGGTGGYDGELFF. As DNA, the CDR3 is TGTGCCATCAGTGGGGGGACAGGGGGTTACGACGGGGAGCTGTTTTTT.

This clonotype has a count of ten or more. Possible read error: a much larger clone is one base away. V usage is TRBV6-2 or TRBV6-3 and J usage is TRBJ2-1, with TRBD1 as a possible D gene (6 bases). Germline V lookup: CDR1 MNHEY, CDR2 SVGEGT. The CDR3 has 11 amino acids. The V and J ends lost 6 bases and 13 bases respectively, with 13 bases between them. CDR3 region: CASRLQGYQFF. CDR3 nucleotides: TGTGCCAGCAGGCTTCAGGGGTATCAGTTCTTC.

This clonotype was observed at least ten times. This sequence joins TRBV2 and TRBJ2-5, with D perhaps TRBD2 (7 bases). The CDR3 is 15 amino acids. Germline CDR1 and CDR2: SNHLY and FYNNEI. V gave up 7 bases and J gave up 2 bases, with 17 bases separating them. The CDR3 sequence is CASKSGTIVQETQYF. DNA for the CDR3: TGTGCCAGCAAGAGCGGGACAATCGTTCAAGAGACCCAGTACTTC.

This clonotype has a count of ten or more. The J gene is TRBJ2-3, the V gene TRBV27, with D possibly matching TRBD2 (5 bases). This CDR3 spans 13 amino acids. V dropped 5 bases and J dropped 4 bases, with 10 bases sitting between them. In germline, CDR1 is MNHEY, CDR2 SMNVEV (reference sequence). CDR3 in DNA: TGTGCCAGCAGTCCGACTATCCCAGATACGCAGTATTTT. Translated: CASSPTIPDTQYF.

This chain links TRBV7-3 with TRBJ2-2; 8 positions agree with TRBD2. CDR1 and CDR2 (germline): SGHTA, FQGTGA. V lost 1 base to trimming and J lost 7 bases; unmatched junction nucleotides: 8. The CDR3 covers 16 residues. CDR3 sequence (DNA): TGTGCCAGCAGCTTAATGGTCGCGGGGGGCCTCGGGGAGCTGTTTTTT. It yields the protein CASSLMVAGGLGELFF.

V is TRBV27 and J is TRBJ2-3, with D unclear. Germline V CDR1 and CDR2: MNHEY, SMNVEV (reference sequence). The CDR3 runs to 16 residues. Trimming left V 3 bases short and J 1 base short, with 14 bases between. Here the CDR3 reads CASSFAARRRTDTQYF. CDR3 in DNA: TGTGCCAGCAGTTTTGCTGCGAGGCGGCGCACAGATACGCAGTATTTT.

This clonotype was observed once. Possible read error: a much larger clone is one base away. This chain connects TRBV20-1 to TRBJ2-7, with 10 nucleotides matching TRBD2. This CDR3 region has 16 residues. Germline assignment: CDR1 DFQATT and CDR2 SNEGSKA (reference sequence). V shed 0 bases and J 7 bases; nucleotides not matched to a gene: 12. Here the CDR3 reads CSARDRAGGPWDEQYF. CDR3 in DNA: TGCAGTGCTAGAGATCGAGCGGGGGGGCCGTGGGATGAGCAGTACTTC.

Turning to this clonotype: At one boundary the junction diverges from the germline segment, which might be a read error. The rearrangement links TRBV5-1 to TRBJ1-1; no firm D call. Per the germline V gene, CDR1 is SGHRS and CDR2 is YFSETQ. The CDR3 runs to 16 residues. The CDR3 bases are TGCGCCAGCGGCTTGGATGGTTCTGAATGGAGCACTGAAGCTTTCTTT. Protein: CASGLDGSEWSTEAFF.

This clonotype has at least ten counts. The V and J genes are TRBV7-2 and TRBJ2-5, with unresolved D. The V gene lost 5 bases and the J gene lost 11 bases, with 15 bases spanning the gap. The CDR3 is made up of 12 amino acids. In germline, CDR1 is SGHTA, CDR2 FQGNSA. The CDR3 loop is CASSPTKAEQYF. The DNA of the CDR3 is TGTGCCAGCAGCCCCACCAAAGCCGAACAGTACTTC.

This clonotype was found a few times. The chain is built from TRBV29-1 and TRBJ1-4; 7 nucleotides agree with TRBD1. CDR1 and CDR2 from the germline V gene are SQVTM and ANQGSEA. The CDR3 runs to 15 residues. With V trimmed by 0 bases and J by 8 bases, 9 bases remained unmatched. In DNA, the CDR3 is TGCAGCGTTGAAGACCCAGTGGCAGGGGGAGAAAAACTGTTTTTT. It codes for CSVEDPVAGGEKLFF.

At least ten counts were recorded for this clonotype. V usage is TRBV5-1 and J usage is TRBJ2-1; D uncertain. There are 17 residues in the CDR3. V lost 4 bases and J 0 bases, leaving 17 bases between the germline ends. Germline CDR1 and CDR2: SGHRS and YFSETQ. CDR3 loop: CASSPTMGSGSYNEQFF. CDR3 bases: TGCGCCAGCAGCCCCACTATGGGTTCCGGCTCCTACAATGAGCAGTTCTTC. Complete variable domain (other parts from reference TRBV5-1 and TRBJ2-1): KAGVTQTPRYLIKTRGQQVTLSCSPISGHRSVSWYQQTPGQGLQFLFEYFSETQRNKGNFPGRFSGRQFSNSRSEMNVSTLELGDSALYLCASSPTMGSGSYNEQFFGPGTRLTVL.

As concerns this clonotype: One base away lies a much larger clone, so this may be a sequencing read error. The CDR3 nucleotides read TGTGCCAGCAGCCAAGATACAGGGAGCAATCAGCCCCGGCATTTT. The encoded protein is CASSQDTGSNQPRHF. V gene TRBV3-1 combines with J gene TRBJ1-5; D is perhaps TRBD1 (6 bases). The CDR3 length is 15 residues. Germline V gene data show CDR1 as LGHDT and CDR2 as YNNKEL (reference sequence).

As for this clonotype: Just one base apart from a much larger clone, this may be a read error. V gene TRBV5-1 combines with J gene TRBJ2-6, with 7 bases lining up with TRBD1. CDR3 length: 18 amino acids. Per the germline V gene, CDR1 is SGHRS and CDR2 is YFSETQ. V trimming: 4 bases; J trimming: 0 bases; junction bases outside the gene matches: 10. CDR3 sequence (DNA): TGCGCCAGCAGCCCTCGACAGGGTTCCGTCTCTGGGGCCAACGTCCTGACTTTC. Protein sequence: CASSPRQGSVSGANVLTF.

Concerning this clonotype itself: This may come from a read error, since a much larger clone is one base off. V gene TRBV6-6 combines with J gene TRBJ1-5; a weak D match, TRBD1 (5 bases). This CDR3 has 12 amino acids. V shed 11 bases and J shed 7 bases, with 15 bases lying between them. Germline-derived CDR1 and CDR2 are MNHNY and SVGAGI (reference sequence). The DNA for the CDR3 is TGTGCCGGCAACCGGGACGGCCAGCCCCAGCATTTT. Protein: CAGNRDGQPQHF.

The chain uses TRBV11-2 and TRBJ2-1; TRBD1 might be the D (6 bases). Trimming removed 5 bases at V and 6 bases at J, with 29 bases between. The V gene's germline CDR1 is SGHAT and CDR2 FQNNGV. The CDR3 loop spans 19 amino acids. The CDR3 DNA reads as TGTGCCAGCAGCATCCAATCCCACCTTGGGACACTGCCAAGCAATGAGCAGTTCTTC. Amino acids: CASSIQSHLGTLPSNEQFF.

In DNA form, the CDR3 reads TGTGCCAGCAGGCCCTTAAATAGCAATCAGCCCCAGCATTTT. Protein: CASRPLNSNQPQHF. The chain links TRBV6-6 to TRBJ1-5, with D unresolved. The V end lost 6 bases, the J end lost 0 bases, and 9 bases lay between the germline ends. The CDR3 length is 14 residues. Germline V gene lookup returns CDR1 MNHNY and CDR2 SVGAGI (reference sequence).

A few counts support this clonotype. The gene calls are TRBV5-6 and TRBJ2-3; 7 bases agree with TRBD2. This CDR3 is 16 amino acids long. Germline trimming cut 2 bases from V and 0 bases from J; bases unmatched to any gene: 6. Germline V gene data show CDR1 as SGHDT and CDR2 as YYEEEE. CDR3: CASSLAGRPSTDTQYF. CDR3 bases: TGTGCCAGCAGCTTAGCGGGGCGCCCTAGCACAGATACGCAGTATTTT.

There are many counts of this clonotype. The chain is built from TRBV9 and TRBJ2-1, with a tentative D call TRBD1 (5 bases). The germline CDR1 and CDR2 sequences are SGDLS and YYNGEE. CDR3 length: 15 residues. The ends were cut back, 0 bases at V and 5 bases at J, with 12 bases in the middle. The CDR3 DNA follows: TGTGCCAGCAGCGTAGGACAGAGCCTTAACAATGAGCAGTTCTTC. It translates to CASSVGQSLNNEQFF.

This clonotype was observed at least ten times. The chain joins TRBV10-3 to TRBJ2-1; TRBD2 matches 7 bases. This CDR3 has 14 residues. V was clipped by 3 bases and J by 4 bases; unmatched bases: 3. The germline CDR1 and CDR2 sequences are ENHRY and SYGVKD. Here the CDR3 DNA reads TGTGCCATCAGTGAAGCGGGGCCGTACAATGAGCAGTTCTTC. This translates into CAISEAGPYNEQFF.

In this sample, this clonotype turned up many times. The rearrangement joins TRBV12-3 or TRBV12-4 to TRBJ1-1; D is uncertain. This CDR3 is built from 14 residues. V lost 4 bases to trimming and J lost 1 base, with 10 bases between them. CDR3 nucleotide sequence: TGTGCCAGCAGTTCAGGACGATGGAACACTGAAGCTTTCTTT. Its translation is CASSSGRWNTEAFF.

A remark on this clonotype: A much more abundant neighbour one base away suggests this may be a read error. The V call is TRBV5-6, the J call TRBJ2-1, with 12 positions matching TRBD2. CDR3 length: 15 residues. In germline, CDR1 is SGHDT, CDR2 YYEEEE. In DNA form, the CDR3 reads TGTGCCAGCACCATGACTAGCGGGAGCTACAATAAGCAGTTCTTC. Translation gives CASTMTSGSYNKQFF. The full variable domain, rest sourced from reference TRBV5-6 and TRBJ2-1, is DAGVTQSPTHLIKTRGQQVTLRCSPKSGHDTVSWYQQALGQGPQFIFQYYEEEERQRGNFPDRFSGHQFPNYSSELNVNALLLGDSALYLCASTMTSGSYNKQFFGPGTRLTVL.